Following are 21 T cell receptor beta chains from one sample sequenced in a study of cytomegalovirus exposure and HLA in healthy donors. The PCR contained 60 Vbeta and 13 Jbeta primers. Clones were sequenced by immunoSEQ multiplex PCR, and TCRdb holds only the in-frame ones, with some missing. In total, the table holds over 80,000 clones. Sequencing was done on a sample of PBMCs. The receptor set was obtained from a girl aged 10-17 years in good health and CMV-seropositive.

This clone is labeled medium-sized based on frequency. V usage is TRBV18 and J usage is TRBJ2-3; 10 bases line up with TRBD2. The CDR3 has 15 residues. V shed 5 bases, J shed 1 base, and the junction held 3 bases outside the gene matches. In germline, CDR1 is KGHSH, CDR2 LQKENI. The CDR3 loop is CASSSGTSGTDTQYF. DNA of the CDR3: TGTGCCAGCTCATCCGGGACTAGCGGCACAGATACGCAGTATTTT.

The DNA for the CDR3 is TGTGCCTCCAGGGGCGGGCCCTCCTACGAGCAGTACTTC. It is translated as CASRGGPSYEQYF. This chain joins TRBV6-1 and TRBJ2-7; D possibly corresponds to TRBD1 (6 bases). Germline assignment: CDR1 MNHNS and CDR2 SASEGT. V was trimmed by 11 bases and J by 0 bases, leaving 14 bases between them. The CDR3 runs 13 residues.

The chain combines TRBV15 with TRBJ1-6; 8 bases are a match to TRBD1. J gave up 8 bases and V 5 bases, and 2 bases lay outside the gene matches. Looked up from germline, CDR1 is LNHNV and CDR2 is YYDKDF (reference sequence). The CDR3 contains 13 residues. This chain's CDR3 is CATSDRGYSPLHF. CDR3 nucleotides: TGTGCCACCAGCGACAGGGGTTATTCACCCCTCCACTTT.

The CDR3 is CASSLLGDGYTF. CDR3 sequence (DNA): TGTGCCAGCAGCTTGCTCGGGGATGGCTACACCTTC. The V call is TRBV5-6, the J call TRBJ1-2; D unresolved. V was shortened by 1 base and J by 6 bases, with 7 bases between the two germline ends. Germline CDR1 SGHDT, CDR2 YYEEEE. This CDR3 is 12 amino acids long.

The chain combines TRBV7-2 with TRBJ2-1; D is undetermined. With 3 bases removed from V and 4 bases from J, the gap between germline ends came to 4 bases. This CDR3 region has 12 residues. CDR1 and CDR2 (germline): SGHTA, FQGNSA. The CDR3 coding sequence is TGTGCCAGCAGCTTTGCGTACAATGAGCAGTTCTTC. As protein: CASSFAYNEQFF.

J is TRBJ1-3 and V is TRBV29-1; D may be TRBD1 (6 bases). The CDR3 runs to 17 residues. Germline V lookup: CDR1 SQVTM, CDR2 ANQGSEA. V was trimmed by 0 bases and J by 7 bases, leaving 22 bases between them. The CDR3 is CSVEDTTVGGIGNTIYF. The CDR3, as DNA: TGCAGCGTTGAAGATACCACGGTAGGGGGAATTGGGAACACCATATATTTT.

The rearrangement joins TRBV6-5 to TRBJ2-7, with 9 nucleotides matching TRBD1. The CDR3 covers 14 residues. The germline CDR1 and CDR2 sequences are MNHEY and SVGAGI. After removal of 5 bases from V and 2 bases from J, the junction contained 4 bases not matched to a gene. The CDR3 loop reads CASSRGQGTYEQYV. CDR3 in DNA: TGTGCCAGCAGTCGCGGACAGGGGACCTACGAGCAGTACGTC.

The chain uses TRBV14 and TRBJ1-4, with D maybe TRBD1 (6 bases). This CDR3 spans 14 amino acids. V was shortened by 3 bases and J by 10 bases, with 15 bases between the two germline ends. Germline-derived CDR1 and CDR2 are SGHDN and FVKESK. The CDR3 coding sequence is TGTGCCAGCAGCCAGGGATTACAGGGCGCAAAACTGTTTTTT. This translates into CASSQGLQGAKLFF.

Of note for this clone: The junction and the germline gene differ at one end; a read error may be behind it. The chain joins TRBV9 to TRBJ2-1; 7 nucleotides agree with TRBD1. Germline CDR1 reads SGDLS; CDR2 reads YYNGEE. The CDR3 runs 16 residues. This CDR3 reads CASSGTGVSSDNEQFF. CDR3 sequence (DNA): TGTGCCAGCAGCGGAACAGGGGTAAGCTCCGACAATGAGCAGTTCTTC.

V usage is TRBV9 and J usage is TRBJ2-5; D call uncertain. V was clipped by 3 bases and J by 4 bases, with 19 bases between them. The CDR3 is 16 residues long. CDR1 is SGDLS, CDR2 YYNGEE, per germline. CDR3 amino acids: CASSDSPRLDGETQYF. The CDR3 nucleotides are TGTGCCAGCAGCGATTCGCCTAGACTCGACGGAGAGACCCAGTACTTC.

V usage is TRBV7-2 and J usage is TRBJ2-6, with TRBD2 as a possible D gene (5 bases). The V end lost 5 bases, the J end lost 4 bases, and 12 bases lay between the germline ends. The CDR3 totals 15 residues. Per germline, CDR1 SGHTA and CDR2 FQGNSA. The CDR3 bases are TGTGCCAGCAGCGCAGACGGGATGGGGGCCAACGTCCTGACTTTC. Translation gives CASSADGMGANVLTF.

This sequence joins TRBV9 and TRBJ2-5; TRBD1 might be the D (6 bases). V lost 3 bases, J lost 5 bases, and 14 bases lay in between. This CDR3 has 14 amino acids. Germline V lookup: CDR1 SGDLS, CDR2 YYNGEE. The CDR3 coding sequence is TGTGCCAGCAGCGAATGGACAGCCGGGGAGACCCAGTACTTC. It encodes CASSEWTAGETQYF. The whole variable domain, filled in from reference TRBV9 and TRBJ2-5, reads DSGVTQTPKHLITATGQRVTLRCSPRSGDLSVYWYQQSLDQGLQFLIQYYNGEERAKGNILERFSAQQFPDLHSELNLSSLELGDSALYFCASSEWTAGETQYFGPGTRLLVL.

The chain recombines TRBV5-1 with TRBJ1-2; D is uncertain. The CDR3 runs to 14 residues. The V gene's germline CDR1 is SGHRS and CDR2 YFSETQ. V was cut by 4 bases and J by 6 bases, with 16 bases left in between. Here the CDR3 reads CASSPGESENGYTF. The CDR3 region has the DNA TGCGCCAGCAGCCCTGGTGAGAGCGAGAATGGCTACACCTTC.

This chain links TRBV29-1 with TRBJ2-3, with 8 nucleotides matching TRBD1. CDR1 is SQVTM and CDR2 is ANQGSEA in the germline V gene. J lost 0 bases, V lost 1 base, and 9 bases had no gene match. This CDR3 is built from 17 residues. The CDR3 nucleotides read TGCAGCGTTGAAGCCCGGACAGGGCGCCCCAGCACAGATACGCAGTATTTT. It codes for CSVEARTGRPSTDTQYF.

The chain carries TRBV7-9 and TRBJ2-3, with 8 bases lining up with TRBD1. J gave up 5 bases and V 6 bases, and 7 bases lay outside the gene matches. The V gene's germline CDR1 is SEHNR and CDR2 FQNEAQ (reference sequence). The CDR3 sequence is 14 residues long. CDR3 loop: CASRDRVLEDTQYF. In nucleotides, the CDR3 is TGTGCCAGCAGGGACAGGGTATTGGAAGATACGCAGTATTTT.

The chain links TRBV19 to TRBJ1-3, with a tentative D call TRBD1 (5 bases). CDR1 is LNHDA and CDR2 is SQIVND in the germline V gene (reference sequence). V shed 11 bases and J shed 3 bases, with 17 bases lying between them. CDR3 size: 14 residues. CDR3: CASQARDYGNTIYF. The CDR3 coding sequence is TGTGCCTCCCAAGCCAGGGATTATGGAAACACCATATATTTT.

The V and J genes are TRBV30 and TRBJ2-2, with D unresolved. CDR1 and CDR2 (germline): GTSNPN, SVGIG (reference sequence). The CDR3 is 11 residues long. V lost 3 bases and J lost 6, with 5 bases in between. The CDR3 bases are TGTGCCTGGAGCCCGTCCGGGGAGCTGTTTTTT. Translation: CAWSPSGELFF.

The chain carries TRBV6-5 and TRBJ2-6; D is perhaps TRBD1 (6 bases). V gave up 8 bases and J gave up 0 bases, with 11 bases separating them. CDR1 is MNHEY, CDR2 SVGAGI, per germline. This CDR3 contains 15 residues. The CDR3 DNA follows: TGTGCCAGCGGAAAGGGGGACTCTGGGGCCAACGTCCTGACTTTC. This encodes CASGKGDSGANVLTF.

The chain joins TRBV19 to TRBJ1-3; D unresolved. This CDR3 comprises 15 residues. V was pared by 3 bases and J by 4 bases, with 13 bases between. Per germline, CDR1 LNHDA and CDR2 SQIVND (reference sequence). As DNA, the CDR3 is TGTGCCAGTAGTATTAGCGGTTTTGGAGGAAACACCATATATTTT. This translates into CASSISGFGGNTIYF. Full variable domain (remainder filled in from reference TRBV19 and TRBJ1-3): DGGITQSPKYLFRKEGQNVTLSCEQNLNHDAMYWYRQDPGQGLRLIYYSQIVNDFQKGDIAEGYSVSREKKESFPLTVTSAQKNPTAFYLCASSISGFGGNTIYFGEGSWLTVV.

Here the CDR3 reads CASSVKMNTEAFF. CDR3 nucleotides: TGTGCCAGCAGTGTCAAAATGAACACTGAAGCTTTCTTT. The rearrangement uses TRBV25-1 and TRBJ1-1; no clear D gene. Germline CDR1 reads MGHDK; CDR2 reads SYGVNS. The CDR3 is made up of 13 amino acids. The germline V and J ends were trimmed by 4 bases and 0 bases, with 6 bases remaining between them.

The chain combines TRBV28 with TRBJ1-1, with TRBD1 as a possible D gene (5 bases). The germline V gene has CDR1 MDHEN and CDR2 SYDVKM. Trimming left V 3 bases short and J 9 bases short, with 8 bases between. The CDR3 is made up of 11 amino acids. The CDR3 bases are TGTGCCAGCAGTTTGACAGAAAAAGCTTTCTTT. Translating gives CASSLTEKAFF.